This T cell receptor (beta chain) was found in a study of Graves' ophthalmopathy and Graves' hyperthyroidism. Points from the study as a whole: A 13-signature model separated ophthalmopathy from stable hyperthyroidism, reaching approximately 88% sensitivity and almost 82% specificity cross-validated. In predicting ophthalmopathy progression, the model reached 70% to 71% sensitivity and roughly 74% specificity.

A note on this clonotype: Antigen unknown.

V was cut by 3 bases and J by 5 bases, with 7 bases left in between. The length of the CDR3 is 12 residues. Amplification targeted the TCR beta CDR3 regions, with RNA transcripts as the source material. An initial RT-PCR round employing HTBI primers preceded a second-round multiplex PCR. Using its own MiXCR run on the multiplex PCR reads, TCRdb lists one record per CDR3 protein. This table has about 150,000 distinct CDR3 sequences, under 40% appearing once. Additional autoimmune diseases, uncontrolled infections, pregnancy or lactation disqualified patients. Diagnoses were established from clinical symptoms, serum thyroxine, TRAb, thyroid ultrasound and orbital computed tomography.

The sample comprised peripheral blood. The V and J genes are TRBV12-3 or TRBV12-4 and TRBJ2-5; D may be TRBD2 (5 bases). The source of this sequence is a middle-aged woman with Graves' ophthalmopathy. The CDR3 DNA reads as TGTGCCAGCAGTTTCCGGAGGGAGACCCAGTACTTC. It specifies CASSFRRETQYF.